These 3 T cell receptor beta chains share one sample of origin, sequenced in a study of blood T cell repertoires in COVID-19 (TCRdb year 2020). Receptor libraries were prepared by the immunoSEQ multiplex PCR assay. The table was pulled from immuneACCESS by TCRdb, which kept in-frame rearrangements only. Such tables lose some clones; where checked, under half of the loss comes from unresolved V genes, and the rest has no known cause. In all, the sample holds about 190,000 clones, and around 82% of those were seen once. 2.9% of the sample goes to the ten largest clones. The sample consisted of peripheral blood. The receptors originated from a man aged 50-59 years with active or convalescent COVID-19.

The J gene is TRBJ2-2, the V gene TRBV21-1; no DNA check was done on the table's D call, TRBD2. TRBV21-1 is recorded as a pseudogene. There are 17 residues in the CDR3. CDR3 coding DNA: TGTGCCAGCAGCAAAGGAAGCGGGACGCCGGGCACCGGGGAGCTGTTTTTT. It codes for CASSKGSGTPGTGELFF.

This chain connects TRBV3-1 (or the pseudogene TRBV3-2) to TRBJ1-2; D is possibly TRBD1 (5 bases). Looked up from germline, CDR1 is LGHDT and CDR2 is YNNKEL (reference sequence). Trimming shortened V by 0 bases and J by 3 bases, and 17 bases separated the two germline ends. This CDR3 is built from 17 residues. CDR3: CASSQDQGLTAHYGYTF. CDR3 DNA sequence: TGTGCCAGCAGCCAAGATCAGGGACTTACCGCCCACTATGGCTACACCTTC.

The chain employs TRBV5-8 and TRBJ2-5; the match to TRBD2 covers 7 bases. The germline CDR1 and CDR2 sequences are SGHTS and YDEGEE. The ends lost 4 bases at V and 6 bases at J; junction bases unmatched: 15. The CDR3 length is 16 residues. The CDR3: CASSPRIGLAEQTQYF. CDR3 DNA sequence: TGTGCCAGCAGCCCCAGAATAGGTCTAGCGGAGCAGACCCAGTACTTC.